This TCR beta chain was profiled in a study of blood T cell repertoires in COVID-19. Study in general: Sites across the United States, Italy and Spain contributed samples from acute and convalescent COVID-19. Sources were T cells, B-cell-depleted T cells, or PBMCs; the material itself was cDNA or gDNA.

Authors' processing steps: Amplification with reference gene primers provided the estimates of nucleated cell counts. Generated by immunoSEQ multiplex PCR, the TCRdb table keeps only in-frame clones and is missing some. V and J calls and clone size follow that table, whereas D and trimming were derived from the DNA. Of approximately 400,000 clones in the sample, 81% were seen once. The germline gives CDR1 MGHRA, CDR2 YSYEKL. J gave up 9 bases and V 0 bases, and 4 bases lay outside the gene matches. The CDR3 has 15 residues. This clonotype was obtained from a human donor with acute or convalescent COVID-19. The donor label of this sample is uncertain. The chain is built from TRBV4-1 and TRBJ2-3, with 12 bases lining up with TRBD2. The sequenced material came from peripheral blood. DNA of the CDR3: TGCGCCAGCAGCCAAGATCCCGGACTAGCGGGGACGCAGTATTTT. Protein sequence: CASSQDPGLAGTQYF.